The rows below give T cell receptor beta chains drawn from one sample of a study of T-cell reconstitution after alpha-beta-depleted transplantation in children. TCRdb used MiXCR to reprocess the PCR reads, holding one entry per CDR3 protein. This sample has 530,000 or so distinct CDR3 sequences, with 27% found just once. Sequences were derived from PBMCs, sampled before TCRalphabeta/CD19-depleted stem cell transplant. These receptors all stem from a boy in the first two years of life with Wiskott-Aldrich syndrome, due to receive a stem cell transplant. Both conserved end residues are part of each CDR3. D genes are given only for firm matches.

J	V	D	CDR3
TRBJ1-1	TRBV6-1	TRBD1	CASSERDRGRAEAFF
TRBJ2-1	TRBV7-6	TRBD2	CASSLETSGRYNEQFF
TRBJ2-2	TRBV6-5	-	CASSYSVLTGELFF
TRBJ2-1	TRBV5-1	TRBD2	CASSRTSSGEQFF
TRBJ2-1	TRBV12-3/TRBV12-4	TRBD2	CASSAGLVGNEQFF
TRBJ2-5	TRBV24-1	-	CATSAFKGGPETQYF
TRBJ2-7	TRBV5-6	-	CASSTWTASYEQYF
TRBJ2-5	TRBV5-1	-	CASSLERLDLGETQYF
TRBJ1-1	TRBV4-1	-	CASSQDQGQNTEAFF
TRBJ2-5	TRBV20-1	TRBD2	CSCRFLAGGIRETQYF
TRBJ2-3	TRBV10-3	TRBD2	CAISELAGGPDTQYF
TRBJ1-5	TRBV5-1	-	CASSLGVNQPQHF
TRBJ2-1	TRBV5-4	TRBD2	CASSPGLAGVNNEQFF
TRBJ2-1	TRBV5-5	-	CASMSGLYSYNEQFF
TRBJ2-3	TRBV28	TRBD2	CASKTLTSGGTDTQYF
TRBJ2-2	TRBV29-1	-	CSVGSGLNTGELFF
TRBJ2-1	TRBV3-1	-	CASSHLRAIDNEQFF
TRBJ1-5	TRBV10-3	-	CAISESGMDQPQHF
TRBJ2-1	TRBV7-9	-	CAVQLWEGGGNEQFF
TRBJ2-7	TRBV2	TRBD2	CASRDGLAGLTYEQYF
TRBJ2-4	TRBV28	-	CASRLGRLAKNIQYF
TRBJ2-3	TRBV7-2	TRBD2	CASSRGTSDTQYF
TRBJ2-3	TRBV6-1	-	CASSEGSYISTDTQYF
TRBJ2-7	TRBV12-3/TRBV12-4	-	CASRPSMTGEQYF
TRBJ2-3	TRBV4-1	-	CASSQAARTDTQYF
TRBJ2-7	TRBV18	TRBD2	CASSPGAGGPHYEQYF
TRBJ2-7	TRBV18	-	CASAPGTDSYEQYF
TRBJ2-5	TRBV11-2	TRBD2	CASSLDRPWGGETQYF
TRBJ2-5	TRBV5-1	TRBD2	CASSLAGGTETQYF
TRBJ2-1	TRBV4-1	TRBD2	CASSQTSGRGSYNEQFF
TRBJ2-1	TRBV10-3	TRBD2	CAISERGLAGELGEQFF
TRBJ2-1	TRBV7-6	-	CASRLEGGDNEQFF
TRBJ1-2	TRBV6-5	-	CASSSTGFYGYTF
TRBJ2-2	TRBV10-3	TRBD2	CATAGTSAANTGELFF
TRBJ1-1	TRBV5-1	-	CASSPVLGTEAFF
TRBJ2-7	TRBV29-1	-	CSVESGYEQYF
TRBJ2-5	TRBV27	TRBD1	CASSKTGRETQYF
TRBJ2-1	TRBV7-2	-	CASSPTGVSGEQFF
TRBJ2-5	TRBV12-3/TRBV12-4	TRBD2	CASSVPREEETQYF
TRBJ1-2	TRBV7-9	-	CASSTETNYGYTF
TRBJ2-3	TRBV5-1	-	CASTAARGSSTDTQYF
TRBJ1-3	TRBV4-2	-	CASSPVGTSSFSGNTIYF
TRBJ1-2	TRBV20-1	-	CSALGIGYTF
TRBJ2-7	TRBV4-1	TRBD1	CASSQDYRGGQGFYEQYF
TRBJ1-1	TRBV12-3/TRBV12-4	-	CASSFLSPDTEAFF
TRBJ1-6	TRBV15	-	CATSRDPPAGGRNSPLHF
TRBJ2-7	TRBV5-1	TRBD2	CASSLGASGKVEQYF
TRBJ2-1	TRBV27	-	CASQPRGGMIYNEQFF
TRBJ2-7	TRBV5-1	TRBD1	CASKPGQGTYEQYF
TRBJ2-2	TRBV4-2	TRBD2	CASSRIRRTSGSRVDTGELFF